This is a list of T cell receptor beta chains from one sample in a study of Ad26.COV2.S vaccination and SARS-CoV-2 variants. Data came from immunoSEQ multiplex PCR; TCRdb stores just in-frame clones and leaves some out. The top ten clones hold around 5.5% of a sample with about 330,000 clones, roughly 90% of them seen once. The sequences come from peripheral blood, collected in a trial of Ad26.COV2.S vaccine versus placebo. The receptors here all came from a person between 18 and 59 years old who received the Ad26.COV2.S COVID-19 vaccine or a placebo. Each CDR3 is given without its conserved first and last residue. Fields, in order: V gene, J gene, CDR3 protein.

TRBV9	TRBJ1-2	ASSVSMGASYT
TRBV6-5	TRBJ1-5	ASNQFIIQPQH
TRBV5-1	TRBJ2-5	ASSPGGTSGAQETQY
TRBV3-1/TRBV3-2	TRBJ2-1	ASSQLATGGSNEQF
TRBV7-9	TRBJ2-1	ASSLVLGDEQF
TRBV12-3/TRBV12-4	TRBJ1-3	ANTGDGNTIY
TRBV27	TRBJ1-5	ASRSLYRGDSQPQH
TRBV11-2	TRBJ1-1	ASSPVGQGNTEAF
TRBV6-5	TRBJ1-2	ASSYNIYSQYYGYT
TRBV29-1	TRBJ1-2	SVQQGAWDGYT
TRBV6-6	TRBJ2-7	ASSYTGVRGEY
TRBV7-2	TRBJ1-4	ASSLGIDRGTSEKLF
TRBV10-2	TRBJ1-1	ASSDGGEAF
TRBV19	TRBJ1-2	ASSIGTRGALVGYT
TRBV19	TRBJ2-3	ASSIALSRTDTQY
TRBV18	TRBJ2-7	ASSPAGTDEQY